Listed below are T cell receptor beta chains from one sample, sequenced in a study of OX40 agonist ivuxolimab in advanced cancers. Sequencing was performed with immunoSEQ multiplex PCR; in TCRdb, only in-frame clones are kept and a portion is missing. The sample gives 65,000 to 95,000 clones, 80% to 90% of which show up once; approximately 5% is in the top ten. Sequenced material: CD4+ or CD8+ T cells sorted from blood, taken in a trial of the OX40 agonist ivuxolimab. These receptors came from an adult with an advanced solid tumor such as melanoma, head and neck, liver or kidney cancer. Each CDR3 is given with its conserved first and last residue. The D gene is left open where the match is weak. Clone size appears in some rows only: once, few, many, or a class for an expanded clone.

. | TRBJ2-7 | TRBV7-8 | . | CASSGTPSSYEQYF | TGTGCCAGCAGCGGGACCCCGAGCTCCTACGAGCAGTACTTC
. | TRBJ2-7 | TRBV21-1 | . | CASSQSYEQYF | TGTGCCAGCAGTCAGTCCTACGAGCAGTACTTC
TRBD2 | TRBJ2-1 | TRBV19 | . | CASSGRGVGLAGGSSHNEQFF | TGTGCCAGTAGTGGCAGAGGGGTTGGGCTAGCGGGGGGAAGCTCCCACAATGAGCAGTTCTTC
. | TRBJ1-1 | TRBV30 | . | CAWSKIRMNTEAFF | TGTGCCTGGAGCAAGATCCGCATGAACACTGAAGCTTTCTTT
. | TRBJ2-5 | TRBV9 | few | CASSVASGPKETQYF | TGTGCCAGCAGCGTAGCCAGCGGGCCTAAAGAGACCCAGTACTTC
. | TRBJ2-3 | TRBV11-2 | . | CASSFSRTDTQYF | TGTGCCAGCAGCTTTAGTCGCACAGATACGCAGTATTTT
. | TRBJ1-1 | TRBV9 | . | CASSGAGDAEAFF | TGTGCCAGCAGCGGGGCGGGGGACGCTGAAGCTTTCTTT
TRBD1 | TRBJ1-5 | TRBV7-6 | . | CASSQGQGGNQPQHF | TGTGCCAGCAGCCAGGGACAGGGAGGCAATCAGCCCCAGCATTTT
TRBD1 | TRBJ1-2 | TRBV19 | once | CASSDRAMYGYTF | TGTGCCAGTAGTGACAGGGCAATGTATGGCTACACCTTC
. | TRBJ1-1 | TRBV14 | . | CASSQDRLIMNTEAFF | TGTGCCAGCAGCCAAGACAGACTCATCATGAACACTGAAGCTTTCTTT
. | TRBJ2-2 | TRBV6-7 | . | CASHQRTGELFF | TGTGCCAGCCATCAAAGAACCGGGGAGCTGTTTTTT
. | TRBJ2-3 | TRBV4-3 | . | CASSLVGGVPDTQYF | TGCGCCAGCAGCCTCGTTGGCGGGGTACCAGATACGCAGTATTTT
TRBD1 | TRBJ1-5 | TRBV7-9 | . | CASSPGTGRNQPQHF | TGTGCCAGCAGCCCCGGGACAGGACGCAATCAGCCCCAGCATTTT
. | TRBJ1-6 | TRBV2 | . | CASTPGPYNSPLHF | TGTGCCAGCACCCCGGGACCCTATAATTCACCCCTCCACTTT
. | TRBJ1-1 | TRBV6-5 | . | CASSSPGGNTEAFF | TGTGCCAGCAGTTCCCCCGGCGGGAACACTGAAGCTTTCTTT
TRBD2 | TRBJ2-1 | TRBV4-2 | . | CASSTGTSGYNEQFF | TGTGCCAGCAGCACCGGGACTAGCGGTTACAATGAGCAGTTCTTC
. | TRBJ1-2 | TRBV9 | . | CASSVDGMPYGYTF | TGTGCCAGCAGCGTAGATGGTATGCCCTATGGCTACACCTTC
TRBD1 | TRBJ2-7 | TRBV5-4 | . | CASSPEQGNSYEQYF | TGTGCCAGCAGCCCGGAACAGGGGAACTCCTACGAGCAGTACTTC
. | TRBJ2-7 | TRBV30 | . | CAWSVGIYEQYF | TGTGCCTGGAGTGTTGGCATTTACGAGCAGTACTTC
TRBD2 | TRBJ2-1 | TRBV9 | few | CASSATSGGDEQFF | TGTGCCAGCAGCGCGACTAGCGGGGGGGATGAGCAGTTCTTC
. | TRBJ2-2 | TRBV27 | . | CASSLRVPASSDTGELFF | TGTGCCAGCAGCCTCCGGGTCCCCGCTTCCTCGGACACCGGGGAGCTGTTTTTT
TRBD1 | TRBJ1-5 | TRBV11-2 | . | CASSFGTGLGQPQHF | TGTGCCAGCAGCTTCGGGACAGGGCTAGGCCAGCCCCAGCATTTT
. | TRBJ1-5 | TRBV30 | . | CAWTQGRGPQHF | TGTGCCTGGACTCAGGGGCGAGGGCCCCAGCATTTT
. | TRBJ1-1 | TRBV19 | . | CASSSPGMNTEAFF | TGTGCCAGTAGTTCTCCGGGGATGAACACTGAAGCTTTCTTT
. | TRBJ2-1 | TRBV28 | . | CASSSHGDYNEQFF | TGTGCCAGCAGCTCTCACGGGGATTACAATGAGCAGTTCTTC
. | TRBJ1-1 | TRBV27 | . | CASSPGGAMNTEAFF | TGTGCCAGCAGCCCCGGCGGAGCTATGAACACTGAAGCTTTCTTT
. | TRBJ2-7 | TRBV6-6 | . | CASQPRGLVYEQYF | TGTGCCAGTCAGCCCAGGGGATTGGTATACGAGCAGTACTTC
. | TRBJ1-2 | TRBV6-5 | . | CASSYSPGSHGYTF | TGTGCCAGCAGTTACTCCCCGGGGTCCCATGGCTACACCTTC
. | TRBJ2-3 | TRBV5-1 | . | CASSLAFGGGDTQYF | TGCGCCAGCAGCTTGGCCTTCGGGGGCGGAGATACGCAGTATTTT